This T cell receptor beta chain derives from a study of T cells in Graves' hyperthyroidism and ophthalmopathy. General study results and limits: Most thyroid clonotypes with frequency above 0.001 were detected in blood.

Trimming pared 2 bases from V and 5 bases from J, leaving 14 bases between. The CDR3 length is 15 residues. Germline V gives CDR1 LGHDT, CDR2 YNNKEL (reference sequence). There were TCR beta CDR3 regions amplified from RNA transcripts. The HTBI primer set drove a first-round RT-PCR of the TCR CDR3. TCRdb re-called the multiplex PCR reads with MiXCR, one entry per CDR3 protein. The repertoire includes fewer than 900,000 distinct CDR3 sequences, around 17% of them detected once, and over 7.5% sits in the top ten. Remarks on this clonotype: Its antigen is unidentified.

V gene TRBV3-1 combines with J gene TRBJ2-3; D remains unclear. The TCR originated in a man between 18 and 29 years old with Graves' hyperthyroidism. The sequencing input was blood. As DNA, the CDR3 is TGTGCCAGCAGCCAATTTGAACCCGGTGTAGATACGCAGTATTTT. Its protein is CASSQFEPGVDTQYF.